This passage covers 19 T cell receptor beta chains from one sample sequenced in a study of CD8 T cells in Susac syndrome. RNA was extracted with the RNeasy kit, and a quantity of about 0.45 to 1 ug was reverse transcribed using random hexamers. In TCRdb, the immunoSEQ multiplex PCR reads were re-called with MiXCR into one record per CDR3 protein. The sample lists 200,000 or so distinct CDR3 sequences, 80% to 95% occurring once. Sequencing was performed on CD8+ T cells from PBMCs. These receptors came from a human donor with multiple sclerosis.

The V gene is TRBV27, the J gene TRBJ1-2; weak D call: TRBD1 (5 bases). The CDR3 totals 12 residues. Trimming removed 3 bases from V and 6 bases from J, with 8 bases in between. The germline V gene encodes CDR1 MNHEY and CDR2 SMNVEV (reference sequence). The CDR3 loop reads CASSFGGNGYTF. In DNA, the CDR3 is TGTGCCAGCAGTTTCGGGGGAAATGGCTACACCTTC.

This clonotype was detected only a few times. This rearrangement joins TRBV7-2 to TRBJ2-7, with TRBD2 matching over 10 bases. This CDR3 comprises 15 residues. Germline V gene lookup returns CDR1 SGHTA and CDR2 FQGNSA. V lost 4 bases, J lost 2 bases, and 5 bases stayed unmatched. The CDR3 loop reads CASSSLAGGTYEQYF. The CDR3 DNA is TGTGCCAGCAGCTCTTTAGCGGGAGGAACCTACGAGCAGTACTTC.

The chain joins TRBV7-9 to TRBJ2-5, with 10 positions matching TRBD1. CDR3 size: 16 residues. The germline CDR1 and CDR2 sequences are SEHNR and FQNEAQ (reference sequence). Trimming cost V 5 bases and J 2 bases; bases outside gene matches: 8. The CDR3 loop reads CASSPILGQGQETQYF. The CDR3 DNA reads as TGTGCCAGCAGCCCCATTTTGGGACAGGGGCAAGAGACCCAGTACTTC.

The chain is built from TRBV6-2 or TRBV6-3 and TRBJ2-7; TRBD2 matches 9 bases. The V segment lost 6 bases and the J segment 1 base; nucleotides outside the gene matches: 13. This CDR3 is 17 amino acids long. In germline, CDR1 is MNHEY, CDR2 SVGEGT. For the CDR3, the DNA is TGTGCCAGCAGCCTATTAGCGGGAGAAGGGCCGTCCTACGAGCAGTACTTC. It translates to CASSLLAGEGPSYEQYF.

V usage is TRBV5-6 and J usage is TRBJ2-5; weak D call: TRBD1 (6 bases). V lost 1 base and J 5 bases, leaving 9 bases between the germline ends. Germline V CDR1 and CDR2: SGHDT, YYEEEE. The CDR3 has 13 amino acids. The CDR3 reads CASSLTGWETQYF. CDR3 in DNA: TGTGCCAGCAGCTTGACAGGGTGGGAGACCCAGTACTTC.

This chain connects TRBV29-1 to TRBJ2-7; tentatively, D is TRBD1 (6 bases). Germline V gives CDR1 SQVTM, CDR2 ANQGSEA. Trimming removed 5 bases from V and 0 bases from J, with 14 bases in between. This CDR3 is 14 amino acids long. CDR3: CSVMTGGSSYEQYF. The CDR3 coding sequence is TGCAGCGTTATGACAGGTGGAAGCTCCTACGAGCAGTACTTC.

A single count supports this clonotype. This chain joins TRBV5-6 and TRBJ2-1; D possibly corresponds to TRBD2 (5 bases). Germline assignment: CDR1 SGHDT and CDR2 YYEEEE. The CDR3 length is 16 residues. Trimming pared 4 bases from V and 0 bases from J, leaving 14 bases between. The CDR3 spells CASSPDWLGSYNEQFF. CDR3 DNA: TGTGCCAGCAGCCCGGACTGGTTGGGCTCCTACAATGAGCAGTTCTTC.

The chain combines TRBV4-3 with TRBJ1-1; 7 bases map to TRBD1. There are 15 residues in the CDR3. The germline V gene encodes CDR1 LGHNA and CDR2 YSLEER. The trim removed 5 bases at V and 2 bases at J, leaving 8 bases unmatched. The CDR3 spells CASSAPGTANTEAFF. Here the CDR3 DNA reads TGCGCCAGCAGCGCTCCCGGGACAGCCAACACTGAAGCTTTCTTT.

J is TRBJ1-1 and V is TRBV20-1; a weak D match, TRBD1 (5 bases). The germline V gene has CDR1 DFQATT and CDR2 SNEGSKA (reference sequence). The V and J ends lost 6 bases and 5 bases respectively, with 10 bases between them. This CDR3 is 11 amino acids long. CDR3 bases: TGCAGTGCCGCCTCAGGGACTGAAGCTTTCTTT. Its translation is CSAASGTEAFF.

The chain employs TRBV12-3 or TRBV12-4 and TRBJ2-1; D could derive from TRBD1 or TRBD2 (8 bases each). Deletions cut 4 bases from V and 0 bases from J, with 28 bases between. The CDR3 consists of 21 residues. The CDR3 region is CASSSQPRTGTSGSSYNEQFF. CDR3 DNA: TGTGCCAGCAGTTCCCAACCCAGGACAGGGACGAGCGGGAGCTCCTACAATGAGCAGTTCTTC.

This chain connects TRBV13 to TRBJ2-5; TRBD2 matches 7 bases. The CDR3 extends over 15 amino acids. With 2 bases clipped from V and 1 base from J, the junction kept 4 bases outside the gene matches. Per germline, CDR1 PRHDT and CDR2 FYEKMQ (reference sequence). This CDR3 is CASSLPGGLQETQYF. The CDR3 region has the DNA TGTGCCAGCAGCTTACCGGGGGGACTCCAAGAGACCCAGTACTTC.

V is TRBV30 and J is TRBJ1-1; 8 nucleotides align to TRBD1. The CDR3 covers 14 residues. J gave up 2 bases and V 6 bases, and 8 bases lay outside the gene matches. Germline values: CDR1 GTSNPN, CDR2 SVGIG (reference sequence). CDR3 in amino acids: CACLLGTGNTEAFF. The CDR3 region has the DNA TGTGCCTGTCTTCTCGGGACAGGTAACACTGAAGCTTTCTTT.

V and J are TRBV2 and TRBJ1-3, with D unresolved. The V gene's germline CDR1 is SNHLY and CDR2 FYNNEI. The V end was cut by 6 bases, the J end by 6 bases, with 18 bases between. The CDR3 loop spans 15 amino acids. The DNA of the CDR3 is TGTGCCAGCAGGGTTGGTGTCGGCAGCCAAAACACCATATATTTT. This sequence encodes CASRVGVGSQNTIYF.

CDR3 amino acids: CSARDWDRVYNEQFF. In nucleotides, the CDR3 is TGCAGTGCTAGAGACTGGGACAGGGTCTACAATGAGCAGTTCTTC. The rearrangement links TRBV20-1 to TRBJ2-1; 9 bases map to TRBD1. This CDR3 has 15 amino acids. The V and J ends lost 0 bases and 3 bases, in that order; junction bases with no gene match: 3. Germline V lookup: CDR1 DFQATT, CDR2 SNEGSKA (reference sequence).

The chain has TRBV27 and TRBJ1-1; D is possibly TRBD1 (6 bases). Germline V gene lookup returns CDR1 MNHEY and CDR2 SMNVEV (reference sequence). The V end was cut by 4 bases, the J end by 0 bases, with 9 bases between. CDR3 length: 14 amino acids. The CDR3 spells CASSSGVMNTEAFF. CDR3 nucleotides: TGTGCCAGCAGTTCAGGGGTCATGAACACTGAAGCTTTCTTT.

This clonotype was detected a few times. This rearrangement joins TRBV6-6 to TRBJ2-7, with D unresolved. This CDR3 is built from 14 residues. The germline CDR1 and CDR2 sequences are MNHNY and SVGAGI (reference sequence). V dropped 0 bases and J dropped 5 bases, with 11 bases sitting between them. In DNA, the CDR3 is TGTGCCAGCAGTTACTCGCCCGAACCGGACGAGCAGTACTTC. Its protein is CASSYSPEPDEQYF.

The chain recombines TRBV6-2 or TRBV6-3 with TRBJ2-7; TRBD2 agrees at 12 bases. Germline V gene data show CDR1 as MNHEY and CDR2 as SVGEGT. This CDR3 region has 17 residues. Germline trimming cut 6 bases from V and 1 base from J; bases unmatched to any gene: 10. CDR3 DNA: TGTGCCAGCAGCCTTGGACTAGCGGGATTTGGGTCCTACGAGCAGTACTTC. Residues: CASSLGLAGFGSYEQYF.

This clonotype was counted once. This chain connects TRBV11-2 to TRBJ1-2; D unresolved. From germline, CDR1 is SGHAT and CDR2 FQNNGV. V shed 7 bases and J shed 2 bases, with 14 bases lying between them. This CDR3 is 14 amino acids long. DNA for the CDR3: TGTGCCAGCACCGCTCCCGACTGGAACTATGGCTACACCTTC. Protein: CASTAPDWNYGYTF.

The CDR3 spells CASSLEWAEQFF. CDR3 sequence (DNA): TGTGCCAGCAGCTTAGAATGGGCTGAGCAGTTCTTC. J is TRBJ2-1 and V is TRBV13; the D is unclear. The CDR3 sequence is 12 residues long. V gave up 1 base and J gave up 9 bases, with 7 bases separating them. Germline V lookup: CDR1 PRHDT, CDR2 FYEKMQ (reference sequence). The variable domain in full, with the rest retrieved from reference TRBV13 and TRBJ2-1, is AAGVIQSPRHLIKEKRETATLKCYPIPRHDTVYWYQQGPGQDPQFLISFYEKMQSDKGSIPDRFSAQQFSDYHSELNMSSLELGDSALYFCASSLEWAEQFFGPGTRLTVL.